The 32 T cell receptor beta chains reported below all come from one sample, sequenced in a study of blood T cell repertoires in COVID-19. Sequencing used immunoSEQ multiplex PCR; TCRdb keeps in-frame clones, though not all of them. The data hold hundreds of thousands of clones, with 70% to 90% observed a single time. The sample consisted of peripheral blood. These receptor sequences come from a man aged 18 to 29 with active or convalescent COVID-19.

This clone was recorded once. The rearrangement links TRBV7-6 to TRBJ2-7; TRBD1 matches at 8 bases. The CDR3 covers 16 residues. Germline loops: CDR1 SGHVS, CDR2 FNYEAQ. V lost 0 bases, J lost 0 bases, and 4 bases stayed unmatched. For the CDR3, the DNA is TGTGCCAGCAGCTTAGCGACAGGGGCTAACTCCTACGAGCAGTACTTC. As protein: CASSLATGANSYEQYF.

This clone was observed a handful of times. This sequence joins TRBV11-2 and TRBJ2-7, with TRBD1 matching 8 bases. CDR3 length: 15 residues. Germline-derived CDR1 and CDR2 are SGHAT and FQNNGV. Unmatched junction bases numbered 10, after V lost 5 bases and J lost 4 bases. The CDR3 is CASSKSTGVEYEQYF. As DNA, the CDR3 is TGTGCCAGCAGCAAATCGACAGGGGTGGAATACGAGCAGTACTTC.

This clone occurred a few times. The CDR3 DNA reads as TGCGCCAGCAGCTTGGCTCTCCGGGGAGGGGGATCCGAAGCTTTCTTT. Protein: CASSLALRGGGSEAFF. This chain links TRBV5-1 with TRBJ1-1; D possibly corresponds to TRBD1 (6 bases). CDR1 and CDR2 from the germline V gene are SGHRS and YFSETQ. V was cut by 0 bases and J by 8 bases, with 20 bases left in between. This CDR3 spans 16 amino acids.

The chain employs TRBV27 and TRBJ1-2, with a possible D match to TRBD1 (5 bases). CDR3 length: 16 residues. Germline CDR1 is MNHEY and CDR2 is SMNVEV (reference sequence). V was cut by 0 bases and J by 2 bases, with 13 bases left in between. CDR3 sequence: CASSLSKGLPNYGYTF. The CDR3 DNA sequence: TGTGCCAGCAGTTTATCGAAGGGGTTACCCAACTATGGCTACACCTTC.

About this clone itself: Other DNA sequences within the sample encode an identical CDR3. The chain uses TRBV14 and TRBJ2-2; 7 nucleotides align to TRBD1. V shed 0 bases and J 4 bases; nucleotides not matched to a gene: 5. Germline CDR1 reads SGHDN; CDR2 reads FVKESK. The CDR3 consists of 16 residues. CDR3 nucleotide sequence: TGTGCCAGCAGCCAAGAGGAAGGGGGCCTCACCGGGGAGCTGTTTTTT. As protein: CASSQEEGGLTGELFF.

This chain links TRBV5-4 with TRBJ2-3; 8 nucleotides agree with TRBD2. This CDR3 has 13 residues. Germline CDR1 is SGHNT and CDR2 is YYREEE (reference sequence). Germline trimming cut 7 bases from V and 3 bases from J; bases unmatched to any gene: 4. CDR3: CASRPSGTDTQYF. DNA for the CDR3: TGTGCCAGCCGACCTAGCGGGACAGATACGCAGTATTTT.

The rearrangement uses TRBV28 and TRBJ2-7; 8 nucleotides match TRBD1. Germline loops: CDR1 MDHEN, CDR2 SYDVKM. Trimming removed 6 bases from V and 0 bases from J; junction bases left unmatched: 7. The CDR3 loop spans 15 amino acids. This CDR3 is CASSRQGSLSYEQYF. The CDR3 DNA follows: TGTGCCAGCAGCAGACAGGGGTCCCTCTCCTACGAGCAGTACTTC. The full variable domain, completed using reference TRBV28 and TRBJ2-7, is DVKVTQSSRYLVKRTGEKVFLECVQDMDHENMFWYRQDPGLGLRLIYFSYDVKMKEKGDIPEGYSVSREKKERFSLILESASTNQTSMYLCASSRQGSLSYEQYFGPGTRLTVT.

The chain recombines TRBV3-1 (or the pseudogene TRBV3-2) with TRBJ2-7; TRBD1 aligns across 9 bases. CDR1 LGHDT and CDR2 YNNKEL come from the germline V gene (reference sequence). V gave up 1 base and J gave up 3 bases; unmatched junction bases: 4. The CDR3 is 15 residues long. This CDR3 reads CASSQVPDRGYEQYF. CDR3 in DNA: TGTGCCAGCAGCCAAGTCCCGGACAGGGGCTACGAGCAGTACTTC.

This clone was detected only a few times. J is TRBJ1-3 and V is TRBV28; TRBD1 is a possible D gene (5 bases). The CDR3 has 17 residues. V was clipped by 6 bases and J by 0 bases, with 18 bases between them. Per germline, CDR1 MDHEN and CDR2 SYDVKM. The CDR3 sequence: CASSLQRDSSSGNTIYF. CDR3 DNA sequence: TGTGCCAGCAGCCTACAGCGGGACTCCAGCTCTGGAAACACCATATATTTT.

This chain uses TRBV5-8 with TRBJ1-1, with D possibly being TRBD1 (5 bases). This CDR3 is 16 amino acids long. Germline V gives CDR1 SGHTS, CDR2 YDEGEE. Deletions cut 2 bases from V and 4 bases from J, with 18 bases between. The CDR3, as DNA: TGTGCCAGCAGCTTAGGGACCGGCGGGATGATCACTGAAGCTTTCTTT. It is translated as CASSLGTGGMITEAFF. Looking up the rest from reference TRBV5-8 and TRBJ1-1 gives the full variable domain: EAGVTQSPTHLIKTRGQQATLRCSPISGHTSVYWYQQALGLGLQFLLWYDEGEERNRGNFPPRFSGRQFPNYSSELNVNALELEDSALYLCASSLGTGGMITEAFFGQGTRLTVV.

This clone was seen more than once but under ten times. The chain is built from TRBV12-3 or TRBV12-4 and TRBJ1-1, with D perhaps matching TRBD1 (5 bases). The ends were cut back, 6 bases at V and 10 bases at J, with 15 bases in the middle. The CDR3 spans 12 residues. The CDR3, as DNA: TGTGCCAGCAGCCCCGACAGCCGACCAGCTTTCTTT. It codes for CASSPDSRPAFF.

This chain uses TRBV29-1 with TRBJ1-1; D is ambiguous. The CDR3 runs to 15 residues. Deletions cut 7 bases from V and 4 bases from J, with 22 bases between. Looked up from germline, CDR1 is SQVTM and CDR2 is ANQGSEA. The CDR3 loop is CSATNLRRRSTEAFF. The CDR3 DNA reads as TGCAGCGCCACGAACCTAAGGCGGCGTAGCACTGAAGCTTTCTTT. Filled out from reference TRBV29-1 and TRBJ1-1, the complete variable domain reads SAVISQKPSRDICQRGTSLTIQCQVDSQVTMMFWYRQQPGQSLTLIATANQGSEATYESGFVIDKFPISRPNLTFSTLTVSNMSPEDSSIYLCSATNLRRRSTEAFFGQGTRLTVV.

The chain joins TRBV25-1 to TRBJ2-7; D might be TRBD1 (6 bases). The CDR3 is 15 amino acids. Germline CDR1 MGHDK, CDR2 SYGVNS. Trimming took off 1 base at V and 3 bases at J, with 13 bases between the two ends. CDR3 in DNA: TGTGCCAGCAGTGAATGGTCCGGGACACACTACGAGCAGTACTTC. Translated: CASSEWSGTHYEQYF.

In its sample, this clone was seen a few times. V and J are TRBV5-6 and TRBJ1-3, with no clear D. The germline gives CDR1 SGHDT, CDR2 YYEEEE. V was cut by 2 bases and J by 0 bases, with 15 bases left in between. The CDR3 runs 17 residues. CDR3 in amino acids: CASSFSSTWYSGNTIYF. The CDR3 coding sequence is TGTGCCAGCAGCTTTTCTAGTACCTGGTACTCTGGAAACACCATATATTTT.

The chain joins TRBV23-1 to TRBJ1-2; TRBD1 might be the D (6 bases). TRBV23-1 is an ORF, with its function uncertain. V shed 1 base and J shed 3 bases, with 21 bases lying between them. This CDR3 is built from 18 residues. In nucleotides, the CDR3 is TGCGCCAGCAGTCAATGGGGGCCCAACCCCACACGCTACTATGGCTACACCTTC. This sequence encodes CASSQWGPNPTRYYGYTF.

CDR3 nucleotides: TGTGCCAGCAGCCAAAACAGGGCGAGCACTGAAGCTTTCTTT. This sequence encodes CASSQNRASTEAFF. The V call is TRBV7-2, the J call TRBJ1-1; D perhaps matches TRBD1 (6 bases). The V gene's germline CDR1 is SGHTA and CDR2 FQGNSA. This CDR3 is built from 14 residues. Trimming cost V 5 bases and J 4 bases, with 14 bases left between them.

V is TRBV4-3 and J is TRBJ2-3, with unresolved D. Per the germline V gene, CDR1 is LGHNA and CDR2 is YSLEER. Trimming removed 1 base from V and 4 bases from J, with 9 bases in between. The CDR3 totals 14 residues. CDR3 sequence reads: CASSQGAESDTQYF. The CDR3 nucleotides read TGCGCCAGCAGCCAAGGCGCGGAGTCAGATACGCAGTATTTT.

CDR3 coding DNA: TGTGCCAGCAGCGTAGCCGCCGGACAGGGCGCTGTAGATACGCAGTATTTT. Protein product: CASSVAAGQGAVDTQYF. The chain employs TRBV9 and TRBJ2-3, with 8 bases lining up with TRBD1. J was trimmed by 5 bases and V by 0 bases; bases with no gene match: 11. This CDR3 region has 17 residues. Germline-derived CDR1 and CDR2 are SGDLS and YYNGEE.

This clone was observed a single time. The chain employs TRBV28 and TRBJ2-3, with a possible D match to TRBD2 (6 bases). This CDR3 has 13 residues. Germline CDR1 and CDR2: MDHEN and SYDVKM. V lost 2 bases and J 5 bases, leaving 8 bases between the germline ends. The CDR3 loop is CASSLTGEDTQYF. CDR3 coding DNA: TGTGCCAGCAGTTTAACGGGGGAAGATACGCAGTATTTT. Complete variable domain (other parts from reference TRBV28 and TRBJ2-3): DVKVTQSSRYLVKRTGEKVFLECVQDMDHENMFWYRQDPGLGLRLIYFSYDVKMKEKGDIPEGYSVSREKKERFSLILESASTNQTSMYLCASSLTGEDTQYFGPGTRLTVL.

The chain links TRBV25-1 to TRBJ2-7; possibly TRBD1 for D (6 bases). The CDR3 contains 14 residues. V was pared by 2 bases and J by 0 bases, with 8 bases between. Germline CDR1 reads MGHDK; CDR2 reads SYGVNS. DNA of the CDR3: TGTGCCAGCAGTGAAGGGGGCCCCTCCTACGAGCAGTACTTC. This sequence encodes CASSEGGPSYEQYF.

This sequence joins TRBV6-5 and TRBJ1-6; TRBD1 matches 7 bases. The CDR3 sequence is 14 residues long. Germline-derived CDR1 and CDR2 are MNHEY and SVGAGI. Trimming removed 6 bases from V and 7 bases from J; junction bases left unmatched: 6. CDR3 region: CASSTTGNNSPLHF. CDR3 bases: TGTGCCAGCAGCACGACAGGGAACAATTCACCCCTCCACTTT.

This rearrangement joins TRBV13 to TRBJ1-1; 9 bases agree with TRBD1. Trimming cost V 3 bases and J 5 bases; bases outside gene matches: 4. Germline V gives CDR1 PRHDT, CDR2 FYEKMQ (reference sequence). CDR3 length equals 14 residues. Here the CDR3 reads CASSFTGGATEAFF. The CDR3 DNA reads TGTGCCAGCAGCTTTACAGGGGGCGCGACTGAAGCTTTCTTT.

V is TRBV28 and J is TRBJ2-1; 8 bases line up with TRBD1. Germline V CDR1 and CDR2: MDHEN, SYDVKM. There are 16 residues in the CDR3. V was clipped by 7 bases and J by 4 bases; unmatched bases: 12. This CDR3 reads CASTSAGRTGYNEQFF. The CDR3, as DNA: TGTGCCAGCACCTCTGCGGGGAGGACAGGGTACAATGAGCAGTTCTTC.

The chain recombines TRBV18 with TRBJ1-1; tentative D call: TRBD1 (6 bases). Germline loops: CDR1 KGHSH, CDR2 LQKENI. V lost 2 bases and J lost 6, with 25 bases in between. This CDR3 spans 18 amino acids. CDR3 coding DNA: TGTGCCAGCTCACCAGGGTCAGGGGTTGGGTTCGTACGGGCTGAAGCTTTCTTT. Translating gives CASSPGSGVGFVRAEAFF.

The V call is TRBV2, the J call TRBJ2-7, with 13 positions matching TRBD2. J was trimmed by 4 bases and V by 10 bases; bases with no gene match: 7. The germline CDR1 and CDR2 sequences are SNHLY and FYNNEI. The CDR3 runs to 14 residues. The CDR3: CAIPGLAGNYEQYF. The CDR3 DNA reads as TGTGCCATCCCGGGACTAGCGGGAAATTACGAGCAGTACTTC.

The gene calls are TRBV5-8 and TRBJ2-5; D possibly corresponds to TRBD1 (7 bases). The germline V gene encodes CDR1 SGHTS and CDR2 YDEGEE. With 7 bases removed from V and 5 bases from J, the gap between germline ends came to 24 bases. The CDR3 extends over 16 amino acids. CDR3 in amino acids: CASRQGGRGARETQYF. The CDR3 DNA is TGTGCCAGCCGACAGGGAGGTAGGGGTGCAAGGGAGACCCAGTACTTC.

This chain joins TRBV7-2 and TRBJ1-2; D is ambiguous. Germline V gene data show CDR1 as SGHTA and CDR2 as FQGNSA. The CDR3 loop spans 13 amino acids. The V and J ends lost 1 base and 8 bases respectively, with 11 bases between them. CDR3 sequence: CASSLVKGGGYTF. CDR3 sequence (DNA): TGTGCCAGCAGCTTAGTGAAGGGCGGGGGCTACACCTTC.

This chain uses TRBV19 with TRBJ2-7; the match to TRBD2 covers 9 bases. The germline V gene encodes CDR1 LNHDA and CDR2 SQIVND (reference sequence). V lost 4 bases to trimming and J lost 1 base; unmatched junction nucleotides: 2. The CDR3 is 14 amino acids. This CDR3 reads CASSTSGTSYEQYF. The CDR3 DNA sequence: TGTGCCAGTAGTACTAGCGGGACTTCCTACGAGCAGTACTTC.

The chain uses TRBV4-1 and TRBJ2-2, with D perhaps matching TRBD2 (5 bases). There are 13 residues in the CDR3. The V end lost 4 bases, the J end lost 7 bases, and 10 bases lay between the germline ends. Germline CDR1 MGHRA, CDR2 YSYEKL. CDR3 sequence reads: CASSPREGGELFF. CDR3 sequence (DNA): TGCGCCAGCAGCCCACGCGAGGGCGGGGAGCTGTTTTTT.

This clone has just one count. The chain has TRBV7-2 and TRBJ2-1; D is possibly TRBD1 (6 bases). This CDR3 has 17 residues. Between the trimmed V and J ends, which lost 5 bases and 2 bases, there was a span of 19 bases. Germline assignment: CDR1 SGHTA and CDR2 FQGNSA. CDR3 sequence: CASSARTASPPYNEQFF. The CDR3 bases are TGTGCCAGCAGCGCCCGGACAGCTTCGCCCCCCTACAATGAGCAGTTCTTC.

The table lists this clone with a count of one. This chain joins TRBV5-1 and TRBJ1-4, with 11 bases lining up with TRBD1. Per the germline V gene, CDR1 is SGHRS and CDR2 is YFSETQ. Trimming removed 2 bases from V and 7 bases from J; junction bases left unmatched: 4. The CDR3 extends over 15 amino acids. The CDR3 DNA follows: TGCGCCAGCAGCTTATCCGGGACAGGGGGTGAAAAACTGTTTTTT. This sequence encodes CASSLSGTGGEKLFF.

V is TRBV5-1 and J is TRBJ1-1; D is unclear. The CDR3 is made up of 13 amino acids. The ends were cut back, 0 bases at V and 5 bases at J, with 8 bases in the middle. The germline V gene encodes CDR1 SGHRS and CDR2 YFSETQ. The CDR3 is CASSLVASTEAFF. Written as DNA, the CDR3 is TGCGCCAGCAGCTTGGTGGCTTCTACTGAAGCTTTCTTT.